This passage covers 25 T cell receptor beta chains from one sample sequenced in a study of blood T cell repertoires in COVID-19. The data were produced by immunoSEQ multiplex PCR, yet TCRdb's version contains in-frame clones alone and is incomplete. The profile shows around 100,000 clones, about 87% of them singletons. Sequencing was done on a sample of peripheral blood. Source of these receptors: a human donor in a cohort sampled during active COVID-19.

The chain employs TRBV28 and TRBJ2-1; 8 nucleotides match TRBD1. The ends lost 3 bases at V and 6 bases at J; junction bases unmatched: 7. Germline V gives CDR1 MDHEN, CDR2 SYDVKM. There are 15 residues in the CDR3. CDR3 protein: CASSLLTGDPNEQFF. The CDR3, as DNA: TGTGCCAGCAGTTTGTTGACAGGGGACCCCAATGAGCAGTTCTTC.

This clone has a handful of counts. This chain joins TRBV5-1 and TRBJ1-5; TRBD1 is a possible D gene (6 bases). V was shortened by 4 bases and J by 7 bases, with 15 bases between the two germline ends. The CDR3 sequence is 14 residues long. Looked up from germline, CDR1 is SGHRS and CDR2 is YFSETQ. For the CDR3, the DNA is TGCGCCAGCAGCACAGGGACGGTTGGGCAGCCCCAGCATTTT. Translating it yields CASSTGTVGQPQHF.

The chain is built from TRBV29-1 and TRBJ1-2, with 9 bases aligning to TRBD1. V lost 4 bases and J lost 7; bases outside the gene matches: 1. This CDR3 is built from 11 residues. Germline loops: CDR1 SQVTM, CDR2 ANQGSEA. The CDR3 here is CSVGTGAGYTF. The DNA of the CDR3 is TGCAGCGTTGGGACAGGGGCTGGCTACACCTTC.

This clone was observed a single time. The chain is built from TRBV5-1 and TRBJ2-5; the D gene is possibly TRBD2 (6 bases). Per the germline V gene, CDR1 is SGHRS and CDR2 is YFSETQ. Trimming stripped 1 base from V and 5 bases from J, with 9 bases between. This CDR3 spans 13 amino acids. CDR3 nucleotides: TGCGCCAGCAGCTTGACTAGCACGGAGACCCAGTACTTC. It codes for CASSLTSTETQYF.

This clone was counted once. CDR3 sequence: CAISDRQGQNYGYTF. DNA for the CDR3: TGTGCCATCAGTGACCGACAGGGACAGAACTATGGCTACACCTTC. The chain has TRBV10-3 and TRBJ1-2, with 7 positions matching TRBD1. This CDR3 contains 15 residues. Unmatched junction bases numbered 6, after V lost 3 bases and J lost 2 bases. The germline gives CDR1 ENHRY, CDR2 SYGVKD.

V and J are TRBV3-1 (or the pseudogene TRBV3-2) and TRBJ1-6, with a tentative D call TRBD1 (6 bases). CDR1 LGHDT and CDR2 YNNKEL come from the germline V gene (reference sequence). Deletions cut 4 bases from V and 5 bases from J, with 12 bases between. This CDR3 is built from 15 residues. CDR3 nucleotide sequence: TGTGCCAGCAGCCGTGGACAGCTCGATAATTCACCCCTCCACTTT. Its translation is CASSRGQLDNSPLHF.

The chain uses TRBV28 and TRBJ1-3; D not resolved. CDR1 MDHEN and CDR2 SYDVKM come from the germline V gene. The CDR3 loop spans 16 amino acids. Trimming took off 4 bases at V and 0 bases at J, with 13 bases between the two ends. The CDR3 coding sequence is TGTGCCAGCAGTTCACGAGTGGGCTACTCTGGAAACACCATATATTTT. This gives the protein CASSSRVGYSGNTIYF.

This clone was detected once. The chain uses TRBV7-9 and TRBJ2-1; D may be TRBD1 (5 bases). Germline CDR1 reads SEHNR; CDR2 reads FQNEAQ (reference sequence). The ends were cut back, 6 bases at V and 0 bases at J, with 12 bases in the middle. This CDR3 region has 15 residues. The CDR3 nucleotides are TGTGCCAGCAGAGCAGGGTCAAGCTCCTACAATGAGCAGTTCTTC. Its translation: CASRAGSSSYNEQFF. Full variable domain (rest looked up from reference TRBV7-9 and TRBJ2-1): DTGVSQNPRHKITKRGQNVTFRCDPISEHNRLYWYRQTLGQGPEFLTYFQNEAQLEKSRLLSDRFSAERPKGSFSTLEIQRTEQGDSAMYLCASRAGSSSYNEQFFGPGTRLTVL.

DNA of the CDR3: TGTGCCAGCAGCTTAGCCGGGAATGAAAAACTGTTTTTT. This gives the protein CASSLAGNEKLFF. The rearrangement uses TRBV13 and TRBJ1-4; D not certain. Germline V gene sequence: CDR1 PRHDT, CDR2 FYEKMQ (reference sequence). The CDR3 consists of 13 residues. Trimming removed 1 base from V and 5 bases from J, with 5 bases in between.

The chain combines TRBV2 with TRBJ1-2, with unresolved D. Trimming took off 4 bases at V and 0 bases at J, with 3 bases between the two ends. The CDR3 sequence is 12 residues long. CDR1 and CDR2 from the germline V gene are SNHLY and FYNNEI. The CDR3 reads CASSASNYGYTF. In DNA form, the CDR3 reads TGTGCCAGCAGTGCCTCTAACTATGGCTACACCTTC.

V is TRBV20-1 and J is TRBJ2-1; D is possibly TRBD1 (6 bases). Germline V gene sequence: CDR1 DFQATT, CDR2 SNEGSKA (reference sequence). Trimming took 4 bases from V and 6 from J, leaving 7 bases between them. The CDR3 extends over 11 amino acids. The CDR3, as DNA: TGCAGTGCTATAGGGGGCAATGAGCAGTTCTTC. Translation: CSAIGGNEQFF.

Only one count was recorded for this clone. Other DNA sequences in the sample encode the same CDR3. The chain's CDR3 is CASSLAGYGYTF. In DNA form, the CDR3 reads TGTGCCAGCAGTTTAGCCGGGTATGGCTACACCTTC. The chain joins TRBV28 to TRBJ1-2, with D uncertain. Germline V CDR1 and CDR2: MDHEN, SYDVKM. This CDR3 has 12 residues. V was trimmed by 2 bases and J by 5 bases, leaving 6 bases between them.

V usage is TRBV18 and J usage is TRBJ2-7; perhaps TRBD1 as D (5 bases). V was cut by 5 bases and J by 8 bases, with 22 bases left in between. Germline V gene sequence: CDR1 KGHSH, CDR2 LQKENI. The CDR3 covers 15 residues. CDR3 in DNA: TGTGCCAGCTCAGCTGACCGTCAGGACATTTCCAAGCAGTACTTC. It translates to CASSADRQDISKQYF.

This clone was detected a few times. The genes are TRBV14 and TRBJ2-7; no reliable D call. The germline gives CDR1 SGHDN, CDR2 FVKESK. The V and J ends lost 3 bases and 5 bases respectively, with 14 bases between them. The CDR3 spans 14 residues. Here the CDR3 reads CASSHHATDHEQYF. The DNA for the CDR3 is TGTGCCAGCAGCCATCACGCCACAGACCACGAGCAGTACTTC.

The gene calls are TRBV24-1 and TRBJ2-1, with 11 bases identical to TRBD1. The CDR3 contains 16 residues. V lost 5 bases, J lost 5 bases, and 7 bases stayed unmatched. Germline loops: CDR1 KGHDR, CDR2 SFDVKD. The DNA for the CDR3 is TGTGCCACCAGTGCCCTCGGACAGGGGGCACACAATGAGCAGTTCTTC. Encoded protein: CATSALGQGAHNEQFF.

The chain carries TRBV6-5 and TRBJ1-2; 7 positions agree with TRBD1. Unmatched junction bases numbered 11, after V lost 7 bases and J lost 3 bases. CDR1 and CDR2 from the germline V gene are MNHEY and SVGAGI. CDR3 length equals 15 residues. CDR3 region: CASTRDSADYYGYTF. The CDR3 nucleotides are TGTGCCAGCACCAGGGACAGCGCAGACTACTATGGCTACACCTTC.

This CDR3 reads CASSPVWQGMTLRSTEAFF. Here the CDR3 DNA reads TGTGCCAGCAGCCCGGTTTGGCAGGGCATGACGTTAAGGTCCACTGAAGCTTTCTTT. V usage is TRBV14 and J usage is TRBJ1-1, with D maybe TRBD1 (5 bases). V lost 4 bases and J 4 bases, leaving 28 bases between the germline ends. The germline gives CDR1 SGHDN, CDR2 FVKESK. This CDR3 region has 19 residues.

The rearrangement uses TRBV7-9 and TRBJ1-1, with TRBD1 identical over 9 bases. The germline V gene encodes CDR1 SEHNR and CDR2 FQNEAQ (reference sequence). The V segment lost 7 bases and the J segment 3 bases; nucleotides outside the gene matches: 9. This CDR3 has 15 residues. Here the CDR3 DNA reads TGTGCCAGCAACAGGGGGCGATCTCTGGACACTGAAGCTTTCTTT. Its translation is CASNRGRSLDTEAFF.

This clone was seen just once. J is TRBJ2-7 and V is TRBV7-8; D may be TRBD1 (6 bases). Germline CDR1 reads SGHVS; CDR2 reads FQNEAQ. The CDR3 loop spans 14 amino acids. V lost 0 bases and J 3 bases, leaving 9 bases between the germline ends. DNA for the CDR3: TGTGCCAGCAGCTTAGCCGGGACAAGCTACGAGCAGTACTTC. It translates to CASSLAGTSYEQYF.

The V and J genes are TRBV27 and TRBJ1-1; D is possibly TRBD1 (5 bases). CDR3 length: 13 residues. CDR1 and CDR2 from the germline V gene are MNHEY and SMNVEV (reference sequence). V was clipped by 3 bases and J by 7 bases, with 12 bases between them. The CDR3 loop reads CASSLTMGGEAFF. CDR3 DNA sequence: TGTGCCAGCAGTTTGACGATGGGGGGTGAAGCTTTCTTT.

The V call is TRBV2, the J call TRBJ2-3, with TRBD1 as a possible D gene (5 bases). This CDR3 has 14 residues. The germline V gene encodes CDR1 SNHLY and CDR2 FYNNEI. V was cut by 8 bases and J by 2 bases, with 14 bases left in between. CDR3 sequence reads: CASQLGQFTDTQYF. CDR3 DNA sequence: TGTGCCAGCCAGTTAGGACAATTCACAGATACGCAGTATTTT.

The gene calls are TRBV29-1 and TRBJ2-5; no reliable D call. The CDR3 is 13 residues long. Deletions cut 4 bases from V and 4 bases from J, with 13 bases between. In germline, CDR1 is SQVTM, CDR2 ANQGSEA. CDR3 coding DNA: TGCAGCGTTGGGGCCGGTGGAAGAGAGACCCAGTACTTC. Its protein is CSVGAGGRETQYF.

The rearrangement links TRBV6-5 to TRBJ1-3, with D tentatively TRBD1 (6 bases). The germline V gene has CDR1 MNHEY and CDR2 SVGAGI. Trimming shortened V by 2 bases and J by 1 base, and 12 bases separated the two germline ends. CDR3 length: 16 amino acids. Here the CDR3 DNA reads TGTGCCAGCAGTTACGGGGGCAGTCTTTCTGGAAACACCATATATTTT. Its translation is CASSYGGSLSGNTIYF.

This clone has only a few counts. This rearrangement joins TRBV5-1 to TRBJ2-7; TRBD1 is a possible D gene (7 bases). CDR3 size: 15 residues. From germline, CDR1 is SGHRS and CDR2 YFSETQ. V was clipped by 0 bases and J by 3 bases, with 13 bases between them. The CDR3 region is CASSLDQGGYYEQYF. The DNA of the CDR3 is TGCGCCAGCAGCTTGGATCAGGGGGGATACTACGAGCAGTACTTC.

The chain links TRBV2 to TRBJ2-6, with 8 bases lining up with TRBD1. CDR1 is SNHLY and CDR2 is FYNNEI in the germline V gene. Germline trimming cut 8 bases from V and 2 bases from J; bases unmatched to any gene: 2. The CDR3 extends over 14 amino acids. CDR3 nucleotide sequence: TGTGCCAGCTACAGGGGGGCTGGGGCCAACGTCCTGACTTTC. Its translation is CASYRGAGANVLTF.